Listed here is a single TCR beta chain. This specimen comes from a study of monozygotic twins with inflammatory bowel disease. The germline V gene encodes CDR1 SGHTA and CDR2 FQGNSA. This CDR3 has 14 amino acids. Reprocessing the 5' RACE reads, TCRdb reports a single entry for every CDR3 protein and omits DNA. The data include under 200,000 distinct CDR3 sequences; the top ten clones carry roughly 2.6%. The chain recombines TRBV7-2 with TRBJ1-1; TCRdb lists TRBD1, though no DNA is available to test this call. The TCR originated in a human donor with ulcerative colitis or Crohn's disease, or a healthy co-twin of an affected twin (not recorded which). Material: blood. CDR3 protein: CASSLSGGPTEAFF.